Following are 12 T cell receptor beta chains from one sample sequenced in a study of blood T cell repertoires in COVID-19. The method was immunoSEQ multiplex PCR; TCRdb's version includes in-frame clones alone and lacks a portion of them. Counted here are fewer than 200,000 clones, more than 70% occurring once; the ten biggest clones make up roughly 8.2%. Sequenced: peripheral blood. The receptors originated from a woman aged 55-70 years with acute or convalescent COVID-19.

This clone was seen a few times. V and J are TRBV11-3 and TRBJ2-3, with 7 bases aligning to TRBD2. The CDR3 is 13 amino acids. CDR1 and CDR2 (germline): SGHNT, YENEEA. The ends lost 3 bases at V and 6 bases at J; junction bases unmatched: 3. Written as DNA, the CDR3 is TGTGCCAGCAGCTTCTCACTAGCGGATACGCAGTATTTT. This translates into CASSFSLADTQYF. The variable domain in full, completed from reference TRBV11-3 and TRBJ2-3, reads EAGVVQSPRYKIIEKKQPVAFWCNPISGHNTLYWYLQNLGQGPELLIRYENEEAVDDSQLPKDRFSAERLKGVDSTLKIQPAELGDSAVYLCASSFSLADTQYFGPGTRLTVL.

V is TRBV5-4 and J is TRBJ1-2; 11 positions agree with TRBD1. The CDR3 runs 15 residues. The V gene end was trimmed by 5 bases and the J gene end by 5 bases; junction bases not matched to a gene: 8. CDR1 is SGHNT and CDR2 is YYREEE in the germline V gene (reference sequence). The CDR3 reads CASSLGQGALYGYTF. The CDR3 DNA follows: TGTGCCAGCAGTCTTGGACAGGGGGCCCTTTATGGCTACACCTTC.

This rearrangement joins TRBV19 to TRBJ1-1, with 8 bases matching TRBD1. Germline trimming cut 5 bases from V and 6 bases from J; bases unmatched to any gene: 5. The CDR3 is 13 residues long. The germline CDR1 and CDR2 sequences are LNHDA and SQIVND (reference sequence). CDR3 sequence (DNA): TGTGCCAGTAGTCTCCCAGGGGGCTCTGAAGCTTTCTTT. Its protein is CASSLPGGSEAFF.

This clone was observed a few times. The chain couples TRBV3-1 (or the pseudogene TRBV3-2) to TRBJ2-1; 10 bases align to TRBD2. CDR3 length equals 15 residues. Germline CDR1 reads LGHDT; CDR2 reads YNNKEL (reference sequence). V trimming: 0 bases; J trimming: 7 bases; junction bases outside the gene matches: 3. The CDR3 is CASSQDRLAGNEQFF. The CDR3, as DNA: TGTGCCAGCAGCCAAGATAGACTAGCGGGTAATGAGCAGTTCTTC.

The chain is built from TRBV19 and TRBJ2-1; D is possibly TRBD2 (5 bases). This CDR3 spans 15 amino acids. The V gene's germline CDR1 is LNHDA and CDR2 SQIVND (reference sequence). V lost 3 bases to trimming and J lost 2 bases, with 11 bases between them. This CDR3 reads CASSIISATYNEQFF. CDR3 DNA: TGTGCCAGTAGTATCATTAGCGCCACCTACAATGAGCAGTTCTTC.

The rearrangement links TRBV6-2 or TRBV6-3 to TRBJ1-4; 8 nucleotides align to TRBD1. V was clipped by 0 bases and J by 5 bases; unmatched bases: 11. The CDR3 has 18 amino acids. The germline gives CDR1 MNHEY, CDR2 SVGEGT. This CDR3 is CASSYSSRRRQGNEKLFF. As DNA, the CDR3 is TGTGCCAGCAGTTACTCGTCTAGACGTAGACAGGGGAATGAAAAACTGTTTTTT.

The chain carries TRBV14 and TRBJ2-1; 8 bases line up with TRBD2. Germline CDR1 is SGHDN and CDR2 is FVKESK. V shed 0 bases, J shed 4 bases, and the junction held 5 bases outside the gene matches. This CDR3 is 16 amino acids long. In nucleotides, the CDR3 is TGTGCCAGCAGCCAAGAGAGATTAGCGGGGTACAATGAGCAGTTCTTC. This gives the protein CASSQERLAGYNEQFF.

The J gene is TRBJ1-5, the V gene TRBV6-1; weak D call: TRBD1 (6 bases). Germline CDR1 and CDR2: MNHNS and SASEGT. Trimming stripped 4 bases from V and 6 bases from J, with 10 bases between. The CDR3 extends over 13 amino acids. Here the CDR3 DNA reads TGTGCCAGCAGTGTCACCAGGGGTCAGCCCCAGCATTTT. Its protein is CASSVTRGQPQHF.

This clone was picked up many times. The V and J genes are TRBV11-2 and TRBJ2-2, with a possible D match to TRBD2 (6 bases). CDR3 size: 15 residues. V shed 4 bases and J shed 6 bases, with 15 bases lying between them. Per the germline V gene, CDR1 is SGHAT and CDR2 is FQNNGV. CDR3 bases: TGTGCCAGCAGCTCCCTTCGATGGGGGGCCGGGGAGCTGTTTTTT. Protein: CASSSLRWGAGELFF. The full variable domain, in which reference TRBV11-2 and TRBJ2-2 provide the parts outside the CDR3, is EAGVAQSPRYKIIEKRQSVAFWCNPISGHATLYWYQQILGQGPKLLIQFQNNGVVDDSQLPKDRFSAERLKGVDSTLKIQPAKLEDSAVYLCASSSLRWGAGELFFGEGSRLTVL.

The chain links TRBV15 to TRBJ1-1; weak D call: TRBD1 (5 bases). The CDR3 consists of 16 residues. Per the germline V gene, CDR1 is LNHNV and CDR2 is YYDKDF (reference sequence). With 0 bases removed from V and 3 bases from J, the gap between germline ends came to 14 bases. The CDR3 DNA is TGTGCCACCAGCAGAGATCTTGAGGGGAGGGACACTGAAGCTTTCTTT. Translating it yields CATSRDLEGRDTEAFF.

The V and J genes are TRBV19 and TRBJ1-1, with a weak D call TRBD1 (6 bases). The length of the CDR3 is 15 residues. In germline, CDR1 is LNHDA, CDR2 SQIVND (reference sequence). Deletions cut 7 bases from V and 1 base from J, with 16 bases between. CDR3 sequence: CASKSMGRGNTEAFF. CDR3 bases: TGTGCCAGTAAGAGTATGGGCAGGGGGAACACTGAAGCTTTCTTT. Supplemented by reference TRBV19 and TRBJ1-1, the full variable domain reads DGGITQSPKYLFRKEGQNVTLSCEQNLNHDAMYWYRQDPGQGLRLIYYSQIVNDFQKGDIAEGYSVSREKKESFPLTVTSAQKNPTAFYLCASKSMGRGNTEAFFGQGTRLTVV.

The chain links TRBV7-6 to TRBJ2-2, with 11 bases that match TRBD2. Trimming removed 3 bases from V and 4 bases from J; junction bases left unmatched: 4. The CDR3 has 16 residues. Germline CDR1 reads SGHVS; CDR2 reads FNYEAQ. CDR3 region: CASSLGTSGATGELFF. The CDR3 nucleotides are TGTGCCAGCAGCTTGGGGACTAGCGGAGCCACCGGGGAGCTGTTTTTT.